This paragraph covers one T cell receptor beta chain sequence. Its antigen is not known. The data are from a study of shared clonotypes between healthy human individuals. Study context: The donor group consisted of a couple of women and a few men, aged 18 to 49. Researchers assigned three CD4 naive, three CD4 memory, two CD8 naive and one CD8 memory plate to each donor. Study results and caveats: Generally, estimated richness proved larger in naive subsets than it did in memory subsets.

Germline loops: CDR1 PRHDT, CDR2 FYEKMQ (reference sequence). Trimming took 0 bases from V and 0 from J, leaving 11 bases between them. The CDR3 has 17 amino acids. Naive CD8 isolation took CD45RO-negative cells positively selected for CCR7 and excluded terminally differentiated effector memory CD45RA+ cells. Profiling relied on immunoSEQ multiplex PCR, and the TCRdb table lists in-frame clones only, not all of them. The sample lists about 590,000 clones, around 95% occurring once. The chain recombines TRBV13 with TRBJ1-4, with D hard to call. The sequenced sample was naive CD8+ T cells sorted from blood. The origin of this receptor is a woman aged 30 to 39 in good health. CDR3 in DNA: TGTGCCAGCAGCTTAGGCGGCAGAGTTGCAACTAATGAAAAACTGTTTTTT. This translates into CASSLGGRVATNEKLFF. Full variable domain (rest looked up from reference TRBV13 and TRBJ1-4): AAGVIQSPRHLIKEKRETATLKCYPIPRHDTVYWYQQGPGQDPQFLISFYEKMQSDKGSIPDRFSAQQFSDYHSELNMSSLELGDSALYFCASSLGGRVATNEKLFFGSGTQLSVL.